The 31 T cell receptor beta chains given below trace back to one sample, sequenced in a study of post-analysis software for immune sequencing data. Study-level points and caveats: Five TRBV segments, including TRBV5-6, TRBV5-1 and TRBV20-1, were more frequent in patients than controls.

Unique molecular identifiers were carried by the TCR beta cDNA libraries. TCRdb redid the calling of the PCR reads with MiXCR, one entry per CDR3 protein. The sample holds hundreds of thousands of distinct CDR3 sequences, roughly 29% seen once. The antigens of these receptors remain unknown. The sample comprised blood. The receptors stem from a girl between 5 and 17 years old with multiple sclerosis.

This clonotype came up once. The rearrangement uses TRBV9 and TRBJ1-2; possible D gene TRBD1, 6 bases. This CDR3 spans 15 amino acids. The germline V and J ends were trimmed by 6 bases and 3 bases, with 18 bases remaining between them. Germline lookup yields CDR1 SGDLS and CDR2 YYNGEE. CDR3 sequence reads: CASKEGGRTDYGYTF. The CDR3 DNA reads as TGTGCCAGCAAAGAGGGGGGGCGGACGGACTATGGCTACACCTTC. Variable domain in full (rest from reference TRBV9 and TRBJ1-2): DSGVTQTPKHLITATGQRVTLRCSPRSGDLSVYWYQQSLDQGLQFLIQYYNGEERAKGNILERFSAQQFPDLHSELNLSSLELGDSALYFCASKEGGRTDYGYTFGSGTRLTVV.

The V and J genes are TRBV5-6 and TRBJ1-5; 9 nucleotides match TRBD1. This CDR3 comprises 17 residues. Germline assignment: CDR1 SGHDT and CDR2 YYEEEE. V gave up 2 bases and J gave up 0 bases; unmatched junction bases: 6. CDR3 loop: CASSFGWDRVSNQPQHF. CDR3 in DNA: TGTGCCAGCAGCTTTGGATGGGACAGGGTTAGCAATCAGCCCCAGCATTTT.

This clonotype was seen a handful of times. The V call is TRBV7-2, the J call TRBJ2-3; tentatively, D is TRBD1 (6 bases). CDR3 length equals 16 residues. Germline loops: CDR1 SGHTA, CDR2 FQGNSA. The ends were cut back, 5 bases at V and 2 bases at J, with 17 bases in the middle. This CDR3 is CASSLQRTEHTDTQYF. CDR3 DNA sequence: TGTGCCAGCAGCCTGCAAAGGACAGAGCACACAGATACGCAGTATTTT.

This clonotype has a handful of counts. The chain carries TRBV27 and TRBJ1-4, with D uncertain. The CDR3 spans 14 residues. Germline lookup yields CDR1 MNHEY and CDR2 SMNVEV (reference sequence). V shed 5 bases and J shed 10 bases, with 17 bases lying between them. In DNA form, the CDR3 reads TGTGCCAGCAGTCCCCAGTGGCTAGATGGAAAACTGTTTTTT. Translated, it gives CASSPQWLDGKLFF.

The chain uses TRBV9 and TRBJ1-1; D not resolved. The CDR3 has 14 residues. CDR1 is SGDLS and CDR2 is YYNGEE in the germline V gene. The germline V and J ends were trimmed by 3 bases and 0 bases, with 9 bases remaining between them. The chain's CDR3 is CASSERALNTEAFF. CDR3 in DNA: TGTGCCAGCAGCGAACGGGCCCTGAACACTGAAGCTTTCTTT.

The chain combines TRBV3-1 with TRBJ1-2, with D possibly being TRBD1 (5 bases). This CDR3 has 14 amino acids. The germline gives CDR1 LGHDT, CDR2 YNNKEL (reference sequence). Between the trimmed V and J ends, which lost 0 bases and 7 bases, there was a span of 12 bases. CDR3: CASSQDKRGSGYTF. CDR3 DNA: TGTGCCAGCAGCCAAGACAAAAGGGGCTCTGGCTACACCTTC.

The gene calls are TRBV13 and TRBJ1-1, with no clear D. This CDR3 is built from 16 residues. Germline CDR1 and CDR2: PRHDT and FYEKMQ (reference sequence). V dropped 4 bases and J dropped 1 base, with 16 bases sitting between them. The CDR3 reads CASSSRLLWTNTEAFF. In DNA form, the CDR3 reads TGTGCCAGCAGCTCCCGATTACTTTGGACGAACACTGAAGCTTTCTTT.

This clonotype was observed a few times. In DNA, the CDR3 is TGTGCCAGCAGCCCAACCTTCCTCTATAATTCACCCCTCCACTTT. Translation: CASSPTFLYNSPLHF. The V and J genes are TRBV7-2 and TRBJ1-6, with no clear D. Germline assignment: CDR1 SGHTA and CDR2 FQGNSA. V lost 5 bases and J 3 bases, leaving 11 bases between the germline ends. The CDR3 extends over 15 amino acids.

CDR3 residues: CASSPGGKLAWSEQFF. The DNA for the CDR3 is TGTGCCAGCAGCCCAGGCGGAAAACTAGCCTGGAGTGAGCAGTTCTTC. The chain combines TRBV7-8 with TRBJ2-1; TRBD2 is a possible D gene (6 bases). V lost 5 bases to trimming and J lost 9 bases, with 23 bases between them. This CDR3 spans 16 amino acids. Germline CDR1 SGHVS, CDR2 FQNEAQ.

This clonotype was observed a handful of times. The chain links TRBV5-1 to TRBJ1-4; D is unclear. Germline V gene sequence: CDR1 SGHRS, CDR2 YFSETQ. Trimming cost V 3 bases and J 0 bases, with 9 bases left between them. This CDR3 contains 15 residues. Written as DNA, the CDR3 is TGCGCCAGCAGCTATCGGCACCCAACTAATGAAAAACTGTTTTTT. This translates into CASSYRHPTNEKLFF.

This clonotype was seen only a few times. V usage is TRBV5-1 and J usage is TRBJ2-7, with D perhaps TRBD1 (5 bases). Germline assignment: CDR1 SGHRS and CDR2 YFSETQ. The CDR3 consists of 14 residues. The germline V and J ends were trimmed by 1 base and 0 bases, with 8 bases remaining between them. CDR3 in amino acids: CASSLRTNSYEQYF. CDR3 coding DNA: TGCGCCAGCAGCTTGAGGACAAACTCCTACGAGCAGTACTTC.

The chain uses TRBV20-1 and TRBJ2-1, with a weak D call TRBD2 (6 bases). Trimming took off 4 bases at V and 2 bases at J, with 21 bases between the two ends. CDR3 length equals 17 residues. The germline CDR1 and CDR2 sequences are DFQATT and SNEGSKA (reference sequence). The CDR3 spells CSANRRSGGLPYNEQFF. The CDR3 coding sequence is TGCAGTGCTAACCGCCGAAGCGGCGGACTACCCTACAATGAGCAGTTCTTC.

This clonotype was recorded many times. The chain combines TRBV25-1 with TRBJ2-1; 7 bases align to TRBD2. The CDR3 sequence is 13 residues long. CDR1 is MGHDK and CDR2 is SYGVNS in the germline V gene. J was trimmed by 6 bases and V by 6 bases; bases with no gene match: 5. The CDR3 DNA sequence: TGTGCCAGCAGCGAGGGACTACTCAATGAGCAGTTCTTC. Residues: CASSEGLLNEQFF.

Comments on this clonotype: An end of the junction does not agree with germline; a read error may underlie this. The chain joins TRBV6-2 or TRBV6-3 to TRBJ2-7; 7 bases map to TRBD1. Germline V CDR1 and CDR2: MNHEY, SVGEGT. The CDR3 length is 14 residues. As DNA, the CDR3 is TGTGTCAGCAGTTTGTGGGACAGTACCTACGAGCAGTACTTC. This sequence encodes CVSSLWDSTYEQYF.

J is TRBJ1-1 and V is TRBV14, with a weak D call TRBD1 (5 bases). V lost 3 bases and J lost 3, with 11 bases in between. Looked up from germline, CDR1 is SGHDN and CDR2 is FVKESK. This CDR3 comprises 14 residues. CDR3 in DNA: TGTGCCAGCAGCCACCAGGGCCCCTACACTGAAGCTTTCTTT. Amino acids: CASSHQGPYTEAFF.

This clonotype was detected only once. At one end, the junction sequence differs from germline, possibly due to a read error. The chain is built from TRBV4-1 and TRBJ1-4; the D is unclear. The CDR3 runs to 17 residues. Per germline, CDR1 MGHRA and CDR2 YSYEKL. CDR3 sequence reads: CASSQDPAGATNEKLFF. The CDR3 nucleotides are TGCGCCAGCAGCCAAGACCCGGCCGGAGCAACAAATGAAAAACTGTTTTTT.

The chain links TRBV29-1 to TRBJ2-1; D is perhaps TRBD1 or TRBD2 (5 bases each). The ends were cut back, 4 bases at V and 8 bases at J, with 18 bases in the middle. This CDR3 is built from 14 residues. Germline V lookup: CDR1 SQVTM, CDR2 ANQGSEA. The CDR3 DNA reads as TGCAGCGTTGCTTCAGGGAACACCGGGGATGAGCAGTTCTTC. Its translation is CSVASGNTGDEQFF.

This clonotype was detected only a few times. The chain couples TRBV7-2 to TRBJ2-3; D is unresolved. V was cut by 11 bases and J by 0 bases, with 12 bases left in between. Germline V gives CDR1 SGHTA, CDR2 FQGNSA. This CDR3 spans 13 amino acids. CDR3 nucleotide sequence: TGTGCCTCCGTACCCGGGAGCACAGATACGCAGTATTTT. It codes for CASVPGSTDTQYF.

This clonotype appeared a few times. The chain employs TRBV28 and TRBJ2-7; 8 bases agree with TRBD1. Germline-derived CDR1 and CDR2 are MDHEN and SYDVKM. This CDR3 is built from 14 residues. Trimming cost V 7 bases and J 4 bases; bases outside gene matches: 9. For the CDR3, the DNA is TGTGCCAGCACCCCGTGGCAGGGGGCTTACGAGCAGTACTTC. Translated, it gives CASTPWQGAYEQYF.

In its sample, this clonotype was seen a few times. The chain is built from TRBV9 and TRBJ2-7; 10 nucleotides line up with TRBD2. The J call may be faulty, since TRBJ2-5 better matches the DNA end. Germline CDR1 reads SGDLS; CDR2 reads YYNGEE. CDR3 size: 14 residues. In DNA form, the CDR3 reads TGTGCCAGCAGTGCGACTAGCGGGTTGGAGACCCAGTACTTC. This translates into CASSATSGLETQYF.

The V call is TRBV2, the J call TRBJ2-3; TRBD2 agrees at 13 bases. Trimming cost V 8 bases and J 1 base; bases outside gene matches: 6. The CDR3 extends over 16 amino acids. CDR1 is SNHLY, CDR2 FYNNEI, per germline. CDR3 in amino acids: CASGLAGVFGTDTQYF. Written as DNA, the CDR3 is TGTGCCAGCGGACTAGCGGGAGTCTTCGGCACAGATACGCAGTATTTT.

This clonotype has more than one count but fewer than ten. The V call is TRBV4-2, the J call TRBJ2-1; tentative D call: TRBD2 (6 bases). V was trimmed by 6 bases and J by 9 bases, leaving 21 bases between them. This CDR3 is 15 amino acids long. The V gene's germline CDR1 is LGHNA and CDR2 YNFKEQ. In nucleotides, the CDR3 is TGTGCCAGCAGTCAGCCCGGGACTTCCAACGTTGAGCAGTTCTTC. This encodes CASSQPGTSNVEQFF.

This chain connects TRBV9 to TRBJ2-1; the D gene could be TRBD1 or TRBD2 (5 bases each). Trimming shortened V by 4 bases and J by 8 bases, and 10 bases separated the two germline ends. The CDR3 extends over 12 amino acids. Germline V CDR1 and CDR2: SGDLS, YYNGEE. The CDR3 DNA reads TGTGCCAGCAGCTGGGGGAGCGATGAGCAGTTCTTC. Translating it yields CASSWGSDEQFF. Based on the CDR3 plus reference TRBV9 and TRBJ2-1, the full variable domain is DSGVTQTPKHLITATGQRVTLRCSPRSGDLSVYWYQQSLDQGLQFLIQYYNGEERAKGNILERFSAQQFPDLHSELNLSSLELGDSALYFCASSWGSDEQFFGPGTRLTVL.

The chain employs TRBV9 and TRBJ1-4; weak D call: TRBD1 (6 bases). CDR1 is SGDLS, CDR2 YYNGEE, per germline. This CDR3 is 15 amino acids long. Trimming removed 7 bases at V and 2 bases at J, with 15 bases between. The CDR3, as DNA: TGTGCCAGCGGAAACTACGGGGGCACTAATGAAAAACTGTTTTTT. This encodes CASGNYGGTNEKLFF.

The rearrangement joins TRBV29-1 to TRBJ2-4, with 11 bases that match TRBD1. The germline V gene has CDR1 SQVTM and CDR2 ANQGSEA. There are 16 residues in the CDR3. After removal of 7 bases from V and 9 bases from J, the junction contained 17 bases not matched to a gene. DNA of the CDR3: TGCAGCGCAGGACAGGGGGCGGCCTTAGGCGGAAGCATTCAGTACTTC. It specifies CSAGQGAALGGSIQYF.

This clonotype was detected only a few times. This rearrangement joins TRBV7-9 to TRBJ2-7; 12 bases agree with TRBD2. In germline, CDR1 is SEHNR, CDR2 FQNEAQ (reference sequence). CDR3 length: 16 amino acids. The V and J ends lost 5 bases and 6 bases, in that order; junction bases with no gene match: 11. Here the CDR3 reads CASSLTRTSGILEQYF. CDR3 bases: TGTGCCAGCAGCCTCACTCGGACTAGCGGGATCCTCGAGCAGTACTTC.

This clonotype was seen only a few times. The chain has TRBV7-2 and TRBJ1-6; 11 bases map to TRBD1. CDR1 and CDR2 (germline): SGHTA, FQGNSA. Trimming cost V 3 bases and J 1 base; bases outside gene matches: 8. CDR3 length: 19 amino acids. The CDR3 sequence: CASSFGQGALRSYNSPLHF. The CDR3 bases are TGTGCCAGCAGCTTTGGACAGGGGGCTTTACGATCCTATAATTCACCCCTCCACTTT.

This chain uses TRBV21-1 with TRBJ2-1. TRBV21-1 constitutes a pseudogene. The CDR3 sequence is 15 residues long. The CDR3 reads CASSTKGLPHNEQFF. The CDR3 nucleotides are TGTGCCAGCAGCACAAAAGGTCTCCCCCACAATGAGCAGTTCTTC.

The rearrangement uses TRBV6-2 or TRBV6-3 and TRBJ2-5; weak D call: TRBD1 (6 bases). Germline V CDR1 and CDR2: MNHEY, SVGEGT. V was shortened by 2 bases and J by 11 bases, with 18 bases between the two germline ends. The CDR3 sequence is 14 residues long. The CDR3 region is CASSYGGRGNEQYF. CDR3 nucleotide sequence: TGTGCCAGCAGTTACGGGGGCAGGGGCAATGAGCAGTACTTC.

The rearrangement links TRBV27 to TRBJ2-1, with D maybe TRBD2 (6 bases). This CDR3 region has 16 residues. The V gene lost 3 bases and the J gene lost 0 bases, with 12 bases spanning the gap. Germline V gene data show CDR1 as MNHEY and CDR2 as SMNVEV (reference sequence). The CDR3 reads CASSFLGRPSYNEQFF. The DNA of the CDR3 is TGTGCCAGCAGTTTCCTTGGGAGGCCCTCCTACAATGAGCAGTTCTTC.

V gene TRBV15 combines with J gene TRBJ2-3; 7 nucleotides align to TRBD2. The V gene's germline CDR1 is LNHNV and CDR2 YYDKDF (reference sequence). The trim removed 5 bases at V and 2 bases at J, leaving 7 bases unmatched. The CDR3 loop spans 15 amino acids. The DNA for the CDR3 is TGTGCCACCAGCGGGAGCGGGGCCCCCACAGATACGCAGTATTTT. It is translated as CATSGSGAPTDTQYF.